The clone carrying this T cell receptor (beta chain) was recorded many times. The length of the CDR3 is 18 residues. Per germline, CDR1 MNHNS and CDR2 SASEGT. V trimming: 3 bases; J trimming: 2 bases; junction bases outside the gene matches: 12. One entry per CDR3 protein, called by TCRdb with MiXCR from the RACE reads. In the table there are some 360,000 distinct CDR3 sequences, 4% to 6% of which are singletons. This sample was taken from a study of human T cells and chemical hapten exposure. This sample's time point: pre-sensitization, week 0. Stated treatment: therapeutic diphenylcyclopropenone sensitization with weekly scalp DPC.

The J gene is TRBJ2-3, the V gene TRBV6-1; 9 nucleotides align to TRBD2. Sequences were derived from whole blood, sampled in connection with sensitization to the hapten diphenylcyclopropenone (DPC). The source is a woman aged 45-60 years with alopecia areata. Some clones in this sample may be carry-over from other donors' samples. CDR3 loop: CASSDPDNLAGYTDTQYF. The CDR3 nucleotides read TGTGCCAGCAGTGATCCCGATAACCTAGCGGGATACACAGATACGCAGTATTTT.